Listed here are 20 T cell receptor beta chains from one sample, sequenced in a study of T cell changes during pregnancy in multiple sclerosis. Generated by immunoSEQ multiplex PCR, the TCRdb table keeps only in-frame clones and is missing some. The sample has 29,000 or so clones; around nine tenths are singletons. The sequenced sample was CD4+ T cells from peripheral blood mononuclear cells, obtained in the first trimester of pregnancy. Every receptor here comes from a female donor with multiple sclerosis, enrolled in a pregnancy study.

This clone is a singleton in its sample. V and J are TRBV5-1 and TRBJ2-3; possible D gene TRBD1, 6 bases. Germline lookup yields CDR1 SGHRS and CDR2 YFSETQ. V was trimmed by 6 bases and J by 1 base, leaving 15 bases between them. The CDR3 length is 15 residues. CDR3 in DNA: TGCGCCAGCACCTCCGTACAGGGAGGCACAGATACGCAGTATTTT. Translated: CASTSVQGGTDTQYF.

The chain couples TRBV19 to TRBJ1-4; TRBD1 matches 7 bases. J was trimmed by 8 bases and V by 5 bases; bases with no gene match: 8. CDR3 size: 14 residues. CDR1 LNHDA and CDR2 SQIVND come from the germline V gene (reference sequence). The CDR3 DNA reads as TGTGCCAGTAGTGGCAGGGGGTTGGTGGAAAAACTGTTTTTT. It translates to CASSGRGLVEKLFF.

As DNA, the CDR3 is TGTGCCAGCAGTGAGGTGGCTTGTCTCCTAGTCGACAATGAAAAACTGTTTTTT. It is translated as CASSEVACLLVDNEKLFF. The V and J genes are TRBV27 and TRBJ1-4; D gene uncertain. Germline lookup yields CDR1 MNHEY and CDR2 SMNVEV (reference sequence). This CDR3 spans 18 amino acids. V lost 5 bases to trimming and J lost 5 bases, with 24 bases between them.

The V gene is TRBV5-6, the J gene TRBJ2-4, with a possible D match to TRBD2 (6 bases). There are 14 residues in the CDR3. Germline V CDR1 and CDR2: SGHDT, YYEEEE. V lost 0 bases to trimming and J lost 7 bases, with 11 bases between them. CDR3 bases: TGTGCCAGCAGCTTGGTGGAGGGGCAGAACATTCAGTACTTC. Encoded protein: CASSLVEGQNIQYF.

The chain carries TRBV4-1 and TRBJ1-2; possible D gene TRBD1, 5 bases. Trimming cost V 1 base and J 2 bases, with 5 bases left between them. The CDR3 runs to 13 residues. Per the germline V gene, CDR1 is MGHRA and CDR2 is YSYEKL. CDR3 DNA sequence: TGCGCCAGCAGCCAAGCAGGGAACTATGGCTACACCTTC. Protein sequence: CASSQAGNYGYTF.

This sequence joins TRBV5-5 and TRBJ1-6; TRBD1 might be the D (5 bases). Trimming shortened V by 0 bases and J by 10 bases, and 8 bases separated the two germline ends. CDR3 length: 13 residues. Germline V CDR1 and CDR2: SGHKS, YYEKEE (reference sequence). CDR3 region: CASSLGNRSPLHF. The DNA of the CDR3 is TGTGCCAGCAGCTTGGGCAACAGGTCACCCCTCCACTTT.

This chain uses TRBV15 with TRBJ2-1; the D is unclear. V was cut by 4 bases and J by 7 bases, with 11 bases left in between. Germline CDR1 is LNHNV and CDR2 is YYDKDF (reference sequence). There are 13 residues in the CDR3. The CDR3 sequence is CATSTRSRNEQFF. CDR3 in DNA: TGTGCCACCAGCACAAGGTCTAGGAATGAGCAGTTCTTC. Complete variable domain (other parts from reference TRBV15 and TRBJ2-1): DAMVIQNPRYQVTQFGKPVTLSCSQTLNHNVMYWYQQKSSQAPKLLFHYYDKDFNNEADTPDNFQSRRPNTSFCFLDIRSPGLGDTAMYLCATSTRSRNEQFFGPGTRLTVL.

The chain couples TRBV4-1 to TRBJ1-2; TRBD1 aligns across 10 bases. The CDR3 totals 15 residues. CDR1 is MGHRA and CDR2 is YSYEKL in the germline V gene. Trimming took 5 bases from V and 7 from J; bases not matched to a gene: 10. In nucleotides, the CDR3 is TGCGCCAGCAGCTCCCCGTCCGGGACAGGGGTTGGCTACACCTTC. As protein: CASSSPSGTGVGYTF.

V and J are TRBV5-1 and TRBJ2-7; D remains unclear. Trimming took off 4 bases at V and 5 bases at J, with 16 bases between the two ends. The CDR3 loop spans 14 amino acids. Germline V CDR1 and CDR2: SGHRS, YFSETQ. The CDR3: CASSLRLGRDEQYF. The CDR3 bases are TGCGCCAGCAGCCTACGACTCGGCCGGGACGAGCAGTACTTC.

V gene TRBV7-9 combines with J gene TRBJ2-7, with D possibly being TRBD2 (7 bases). This CDR3 has 14 amino acids. Germline CDR1 SEHNR, CDR2 FQNEAQ (reference sequence). V was trimmed by 5 bases and J by 7 bases, leaving 18 bases between them. CDR3 bases: TGTGCCAGCAGCATACAGGGAGGGGCTCGTGAGCAGTACTTC. This gives the protein CASSIQGGAREQYF.

V gene TRBV7-2 combines with J gene TRBJ2-1; 7 nucleotides line up with TRBD2. CDR1 and CDR2 (germline): SGHTA, FQGNSA. This CDR3 comprises 16 residues. V shed 3 bases, J shed 9 bases, and the junction held 14 bases outside the gene matches. In nucleotides, the CDR3 is TGTGCCAGCAGCTTGGGAGGGCGTTCCTCGCTTGGTGAGCAGTTCTTC. Amino acids: CASSLGGRSSLGEQFF.

The gene calls are TRBV19 and TRBJ1-3; D unresolved. V gave up 2 bases and J gave up 0 bases, with 8 bases separating them. This CDR3 is built from 15 residues. Germline V CDR1 and CDR2: LNHDA, SQIVND (reference sequence). The CDR3: CASSINPSSGNTIYF. The CDR3 nucleotides read TGTGCCAGTAGTATAAACCCGAGCTCTGGAAACACCATATATTTT.

The chain carries TRBV18 and TRBJ2-1, with D maybe TRBD1 (6 bases). CDR1 is KGHSH and CDR2 is LQKENI in the germline V gene. V lost 2 bases and J 2 bases, leaving 19 bases between the germline ends. The CDR3 runs to 18 residues. The CDR3 loop reads CASSPMLGRQGTYNEQFF. In DNA, the CDR3 is TGTGCCAGCTCACCAATGCTGGGTAGGCAGGGGACCTACAATGAGCAGTTCTTC.

V is TRBV15 and J is TRBJ2-7, with D possibly matching TRBD2 (6 bases). The germline CDR1 and CDR2 sequences are LNHNV and YYDKDF (reference sequence). V was shortened by 1 base and J by 3 bases, with 13 bases between the two germline ends. This CDR3 has 15 amino acids. The CDR3: CATSRGGDGDYEQYF. CDR3 nucleotides: TGTGCCACCAGCAGAGGGGGGGACGGCGACTACGAGCAGTACTTC.

This chain connects TRBV5-4 to TRBJ2-1, with a possible D match to TRBD2 (5 bases). Germline V gene data show CDR1 as SGHNT and CDR2 as YYREEE (reference sequence). The CDR3 consists of 14 residues. Trimming took off 1 base at V and 3 bases at J, with 8 bases between the two ends. DNA for the CDR3: TGTGCCAGCAGCTTGTCCCGGGGCTACAATGAGCAGTTCTTC. This encodes CASSLSRGYNEQFF.

The rearrangement joins TRBV27 to TRBJ2-3, with D possibly matching TRBD1 (5 bases). The V gene's germline CDR1 is MNHEY and CDR2 SMNVEV (reference sequence). V lost 8 bases and J 0 bases, leaving 15 bases between the germline ends. The CDR3 is 15 amino acids. CDR3 bases: TGTGCCAGCGGCCTCAGGGATCCTAGCACAGATACGCAGTATTTT. This gives the protein CASGLRDPSTDTQYF.

This sequence joins TRBV5-5 and TRBJ1-4; 7 bases line up with TRBD1. Germline values: CDR1 SGHKS, CDR2 YYEKEE (reference sequence). The junction had 6 bases not matched to a gene; V was cut back by 4 bases and J by 0 bases. The CDR3 loop spans 16 amino acids. CDR3 sequence reads: CASSDRVTPTNEKLFF. In DNA, the CDR3 is TGTGCCAGCAGCGACAGGGTTACCCCAACTAATGAAAAACTGTTTTTT.

This clone is a singleton in its sample. The chain is built from TRBV5-1 and TRBJ1-1, with 7 bases matching TRBD1. V lost 5 bases, J lost 4 bases, and 11 bases stayed unmatched. The CDR3 consists of 15 residues. The germline V gene has CDR1 SGHRS and CDR2 YFSETQ. In DNA, the CDR3 is TGCGCCAGCAGGGTACAGGGGCCTCGTGGCACTGAAGCTTTCTTT. It encodes CASRVQGPRGTEAFF. Combining the CDR3 with reference TRBV5-1 and TRBJ1-1 gives the whole variable domain KAGVTQTPRYLIKTRGQQVTLSCSPISGHRSVSWYQQTPGQGLQFLFEYFSETQRNKGNFPGRFSGRQFSNSRSEMNVSTLELGDSALYLCASRVQGPRGTEAFFGQGTRLTVV.

The chain couples TRBV27 to TRBJ1-2, with D possibly being TRBD1 (5 bases). Deletions cut 3 bases from V and 7 bases from J, with 18 bases between. Germline V CDR1 and CDR2: MNHEY, SMNVEV (reference sequence). The CDR3 sequence is 15 residues long. CDR3 in amino acids: CASSFDWGRAGGYTF. For the CDR3, the DNA is TGTGCCAGCAGTTTTGACTGGGGCAGAGCGGGTGGCTACACCTTC.

The genes are TRBV5-1 and TRBJ2-3; 8 bases fit TRBD2. The CDR3 has 16 amino acids. Per germline, CDR1 SGHRS and CDR2 YFSETQ. Trimming at V came to 0 bases and at J to 3 bases, leaving 6 bases not matched to a gene. DNA of the CDR3: TGCGCCAGCAGCTTGGAGAGGACTAGCAGGACAGATACGCAGTATTTT. It translates to CASSLERTSRTDTQYF.